The 8 T cell receptor beta chains below come from one sample, sequenced in a study of CD8+CD57+ T cells in acquired aplastic anemia. It was genomic DNA that served as the template for profiling TCR beta VDJ and CDR3. Each CDR3 protein is one row after TCRdb ran MiXCR on the reads. The data show fewer than 200,000 distinct CDR3 sequences, 55% to 80% seen once. The sequencing sample was made of sorted CD4+, CD8+, or CD8+CD57+ T cells (not recorded which) from PBMCs. These receptors all come from a human donor in good health.

The chain joins TRBV2 to TRBJ1-1; weak D call: TRBD1 (5 bases). Germline loops: CDR1 SNHLY, CDR2 FYNNEI. Trimming removed 1 base from V and 6 bases from J, with 12 bases in between. This CDR3 is 14 amino acids long. The CDR3 DNA sequence: TGTGCCAGCAGTGAAGGTGGGGGGTGGGCTGAAGCTTTCTTT. Encoded protein: CASSEGGGWAEAFF. The complete variable domain, with remaining parts taken from reference TRBV2 and TRBJ1-1, reads EPEVTQTPSHQVTQMGQEVILRCVPISNHLYFYWYRQILGQKVEFLVSFYNNEISEKSEIFDDQFSVERPDGSNFTLKIRSTKLEDSAMYFCASSEGGGWAEAFFGQGTRLTVV.

This clonotype was found a few times. The CDR3 spells CASSPLYEQYF. The CDR3 region has the DNA TGTGCCAGCAGCCCCCTCTACGAGCAGTACTTC. The V gene is TRBV7-9, the J gene TRBJ2-7; no reliable D call. The V and J ends lost 5 bases and 3 bases respectively, with 5 bases between them. The V gene's germline CDR1 is SEHNR and CDR2 FQNEAQ (reference sequence). The CDR3 spans 11 residues.

This clonotype was detected only a few times. The V call is TRBV6-2 or TRBV6-3, the J call TRBJ2-7; TRBD1 matches at 7 bases. V shed 7 bases and J 4 bases; nucleotides not matched to a gene: 7. The CDR3 spans 13 residues. Germline V gene lookup returns CDR1 MNHEY and CDR2 SVGEGT. CDR3 DNA: TGTGCCAGCATCGCGACAGGGAAGTACGAGCAGTACTTC. Translated, it gives CASIATGKYEQYF.

This clonotype has only a few counts. One end of the junction does not line up with germline, which may come from a read error. CDR3 amino acids: CASSAPGETQYF. The CDR3 bases are TGTGCTAGCAGCGCCCCGGGGGAGACCCAGTACTTC. The chain uses TRBV7-7 and TRBJ2-5; D possibly corresponds to TRBD2 (5 bases). The CDR3 is 12 residues long. Germline values: CDR1 SSHAT, CDR2 FNYEAQ (reference sequence).

The DNA of the CDR3 is TGCAGTGCTAGAGATGAACGGGGTAGAGGCACCGGGGAGCTGTTTTTT. Amino acids: CSARDERGRGTGELFF. V gene TRBV20-1 combines with J gene TRBJ2-2; possibly TRBD2 for D (5 bases). CDR1 is DFQATT, CDR2 SNEGSKA, per germline (reference sequence). V gave up 0 bases and J gave up 4 bases, with 15 bases separating them. The CDR3 totals 16 residues.

The chain links TRBV7-6 to TRBJ2-7; tentatively, D is TRBD1 or TRBD2 (5 bases each). The CDR3 sequence is 14 residues long. CDR1 is SGHVS, CDR2 FNYEAQ, per germline. The V end was cut by 5 bases, the J end by 2 bases, with 13 bases between. The CDR3 sequence is CASSQPGPTYEQYF. CDR3 DNA: TGTGCCAGCAGCCAGCCGGGGCCGACCTACGAGCAGTACTTC.

This clonotype was seen ten or more times. This chain connects TRBV7-9 to TRBJ2-7; D not resolved. The CDR3 length is 13 residues. Germline CDR1 SEHNR, CDR2 FQNEAQ (reference sequence). V dropped 5 bases and J dropped 0 bases, with 8 bases sitting between them. CDR3 sequence reads: CASSPLDSYEQYF. CDR3 DNA sequence: TGTGCCAGCAGCCCGTTGGACTCCTACGAGCAGTACTTC.

The chain recombines TRBV25-1 with TRBJ1-2, with D tentatively TRBD1 (5 bases). Per the germline V gene, CDR1 is MGHDK and CDR2 is SYGVNS. This CDR3 is 15 amino acids long. V was trimmed by 5 bases and J by 2 bases, leaving 15 bases between them. The CDR3 DNA sequence: TGTGCCAGCAGTTCCACCGGGGCGTCCAACTATGGCTACACCTTC. It encodes CASSSTGASNYGYTF.